A single sample is the source of the 27 T cell receptor beta chains below, sequenced in a study of T-cell reconstitution after alpha-beta-depleted transplantation in children (dated by TCRdb to the mid-2010s). The library was prepared using PCR. For sequencing, an Illumina HiSeq 2500 was employed. To normalize quantification of the TCRbeta repertoire, the TCR libraries were built with molecular barcoding that relied on unique molecular identifiers. TCRdb reran the public reads through fastp at Q25 and MiXCR, keeping productive beta chains. Each CDR3 protein gets just one entry, which takes the most common genes and DNA from the rows behind it. Within this sample are some 490,000 distinct CDR3 sequences, with around 12% of them counted one time only. The top ten clonotypes cover around 5.8% of the sample. This specimen was PBMCs from the stem cell graft donor, taken from the stem cell graft. The receptors stem from a human donor who donated a stem cell graft to a child with combined immunodeficiency.

This clonotype has ten or more counts. V gene TRBV12-3 or TRBV12-4 combines with J gene TRBJ2-1; the D is unclear. The CDR3 length is 10 residues. V was pared by 7 bases and J by 7 bases, with 5 bases between. The CDR3, as DNA: TGTGCCAGCATACAAAATGAGCAGTTCTTC. Its protein product is CASIQNEQFF.

As regards this clonotype: The junction differs from germline at one of its ends, possibly a read error. V gene TRBV19 combines with J gene TRBJ2-7, with D tentatively TRBD2 (5 bases). The CDR3 runs to 14 residues. In germline, CDR1 is LNHDA, CDR2 SQIVND (reference sequence). The CDR3 region has the DNA TGTGCCCGTAGTGGAGGAATGTCACTACACGAGCAGTACTTC. Residues: CARSGGMSLHEQYF.

The table lists this clonotype with a few counts. The V and J genes are TRBV29-1 and TRBJ2-1, with 10 positions matching TRBD2. This CDR3 has 15 amino acids. Germline V CDR1 and CDR2: SQVTM, ANQGSEA. The ends lost 2 bases at V and 1 base at J; junction bases unmatched: 2. Here the CDR3 reads CSVELAGVSYNEQFF. CDR3 DNA: TGCAGCGTTGAACTAGCGGGAGTGTCCTACAATGAGCAGTTCTTC.

The chain employs TRBV18 and TRBJ1-3; D is uncertain. Per germline, CDR1 KGHSH and CDR2 LQKENI. The ends were cut back, 6 bases at V and 2 bases at J, with 11 bases in the middle. CDR3 length equals 14 residues. CDR3 sequence: CASSSRSPGNTIYF. The CDR3 DNA reads as TGTGCCAGCTCCAGTAGGAGTCCTGGAAACACCATATATTTT.

This clonotype was found a few times. The chain couples TRBV11-3 to TRBJ1-1, with D hard to call. Germline assignment: CDR1 SGHNT and CDR2 YENEEA. Deletions cut 3 bases from V and 0 bases from J, with 17 bases between. This CDR3 region has 17 residues. The CDR3 DNA reads as TGTGCCAGCAGCTTGCTCACGGGCGGCCTTATGAACACTGAAGCTTTCTTT. It encodes CASSLLTGGLMNTEAFF.

This clonotype was recorded at least ten times. The chain has TRBV29-1 and TRBJ2-1; the D gene is possibly TRBD2 (6 bases). The V gene lost 8 bases and the J gene lost 9 bases, with 26 bases spanning the gap. The CDR3 runs to 15 residues. Looked up from germline, CDR1 is SQVTM and CDR2 is ANQGSEA. In DNA, the CDR3 is TGCAGCCTCTCTCCGTTGGAGTACGCGGGAAGTGAGCAGTTCTTC. Translating it yields CSLSPLEYAGSEQFF.

This clonotype was detected ten times or more. The V gene is TRBV4-2, the J gene TRBJ2-5; 15 bases match TRBD2. Germline lookup yields CDR1 LGHNA and CDR2 YNFKEQ. V dropped 4 bases and J dropped 4; count of bases not matched to a gene: 10. CDR3 length: 18 residues. The DNA of the CDR3 is TGTGCCAGCAGCCCGCGGACTAGCGGGGGGGCCTCTCGAGAGACCCAGTACTTC. It encodes CASSPRTSGGASRETQYF.

This clonotype was observed a handful of times. This chain joins TRBV4-2 and TRBJ2-7; TRBD2 aligns across 10 bases. V shed 4 bases and J 7 bases; nucleotides not matched to a gene: 7. Germline lookup yields CDR1 LGHNA and CDR2 YNFKEQ. The CDR3 has 14 amino acids. The CDR3 is CASSPSGGAREQYF. CDR3 in DNA: TGTGCCAGCAGCCCGAGCGGGGGGGCGAGGGAGCAGTACTTC.

This clonotype came up a few times. The CDR3 loop reads CATSDRGQANEKLFF. Written as DNA, the CDR3 is TGTGCCACCAGTGACCGGGGACAGGCGAATGAAAAACTGTTTTTT. V usage is TRBV24-1 and J usage is TRBJ1-4; 8 bases are shared with TRBD1. The CDR3 has 15 amino acids. Germline trimming cut 4 bases from V and 5 bases from J; bases unmatched to any gene: 5. CDR1 and CDR2 from the germline V gene are KGHDR and SFDVKD.

This clonotype was counted a few times. The rearrangement links TRBV7-3 to TRBJ2-5, with 11 bases identical to TRBD2. The CDR3 extends over 16 amino acids. The ends lost 5 bases at V and 3 bases at J; junction bases unmatched: 8. Germline lookup yields CDR1 SGHTA and CDR2 FQGTGA. CDR3 bases: TGTGCCAGCAGCAACCTCCTGACTAGCGGGAAAGAGACCCAGTACTTC. It is translated as CASSNLLTSGKETQYF.

Comments on this clonotype: A clone one base away is much larger, so this may be a read error. The chain joins TRBV6-2 or TRBV6-3 to TRBJ2-7; D gene ambiguous. There are 12 residues in the CDR3. The V gene's germline CDR1 is MNHEY and CDR2 SVGEGT. V lost 2 bases and J lost 2, with 4 bases in between. CDR3 bases: TGTGCCAGCAGTTACGAGGCCTACGAGCAGTACTTC. Its protein product is CASSYEAYEQYF.

This clonotype was seen ten or more times. The chain couples TRBV7-8 to TRBJ2-3; the D gene is possibly TRBD1 (5 bases). Looked up from germline, CDR1 is SGHVS and CDR2 is FQNEAQ. The CDR3 totals 15 residues. Trimming shortened V by 5 bases and J by 0 bases, and 12 bases separated the two germline ends. CDR3 protein: CASSARQLSTDTQYF. The DNA for the CDR3 is TGTGCCAGCAGCGCGCGACAGCTGAGCACAGATACGCAGTATTTT.

The chain combines TRBV20-1 with TRBJ2-2; D perhaps matches TRBD2 (5 bases). Germline-derived CDR1 and CDR2 are DFQATT and SNEGSKA (reference sequence). There are 16 residues in the CDR3. V was cut by 5 bases and J by 4 bases, with 20 bases left in between. The CDR3 sequence: CSALGVASRGTGELFF. Here the CDR3 DNA reads TGCAGTGCTCTTGGGGTGGCTAGCCGAGGCACCGGGGAGCTGTTTTTT.

The rearrangement links TRBV2 to TRBJ2-1, with TRBD1 matching over 10 bases. The junction had 7 bases not matched to a gene; V was cut back by 5 bases and J by 9 bases. The germline V gene encodes CDR1 SNHLY and CDR2 FYNNEI. The CDR3 has 14 residues. The CDR3 protein is CASSQNGQGGEQFF. The CDR3 nucleotides read TGTGCCAGCAGTCAAAACGGACAGGGGGGTGAGCAGTTCTTC. Full variable domain (outside the CDR3, taken from reference TRBV2 and TRBJ2-1): EPEVTQTPSHQVTQMGQEVILRCVPISNHLYFYWYRQILGQKVEFLVSFYNNEISEKSEIFDDQFSVERPDGSNFTLKIRSTKLEDSAMYFCASSQNGQGGEQFFGPGTRLTVL.

This clonotype was found a few times. This chain links TRBV6-1 with TRBJ2-6; 10 positions agree with TRBD1. V was pared by 7 bases and J by 3 bases, with 6 bases of the junction left unmatched. CDR1 and CDR2 (germline): MNHNS, SASEGT. The CDR3 contains 16 residues. The CDR3 bases are TGTGCCAGCACTAGACAGGGGGCAGTTGGGGCCAACGTCCTGACTTTC. Amino acids: CASTRQGAVGANVLTF.

This clonotype was detected ten times or more. This rearrangement joins TRBV20-1 to TRBJ2-3; TRBD2 is a possible D gene (5 bases). The germline V gene has CDR1 DFQATT and CDR2 SNEGSKA (reference sequence). V was cut by 3 bases and J by 0 bases, with 13 bases left in between. This CDR3 has 15 residues. The CDR3 DNA sequence: TGCAGTGCTAGGAGAGGGCACGGAAGCACAGATACGCAGTATTTT. It specifies CSARRGHGSTDTQYF.

This clonotype has a handful of counts. The CDR3 DNA is TGTGCCAGCAGTCGAGACGGATCTAGCAATCAGCCCCAGCATTTT. It codes for CASSRDGSSNQPQHF. V gene TRBV9 combines with J gene TRBJ1-5, with D uncertain. CDR3 length: 15 residues. Germline V gives CDR1 SGDLS, CDR2 YYNGEE. V lost 5 bases to trimming and J lost 0 bases, with 12 bases between them.

This clonotype was detected only a few times. The CDR3 DNA follows: TGTGCCAGCCGAGAATGGAAGGGGGCCCCCATCACTGAAGCTTTCTTT. Translated, it gives CASREWKGAPITEAFF. The rearrangement uses TRBV27 and TRBJ1-1; 7 bases align to TRBD1. The CDR3 runs 16 residues. CDR1 is MNHEY, CDR2 SMNVEV, per germline (reference sequence). The V gene end was trimmed by 8 bases and the J gene end by 4 bases; junction bases not matched to a gene: 16.

The chain uses TRBV12-3 or TRBV12-4 and TRBJ1-4; 7 nucleotides agree with TRBD1. This CDR3 contains 16 residues. With 2 bases clipped from V and 8 bases from J, the junction kept 11 bases outside the gene matches. The CDR3 nucleotides are TGTGCCAGCAGTTTAACCGCCGGGACAGAGGAGGAAAAACTGTTTTTT. Translated: CASSLTAGTEEEKLFF.

This clonotype was seen a few times. The CDR3 is CASMRTGRSPYEQYF. The CDR3 bases are TGTGCCAGCATGCGGACAGGTCGGTCCCCCTACGAGCAGTACTTC. The chain couples TRBV7-2 to TRBJ2-7; 7 bases are shared with TRBD1. Per germline, CDR1 SGHTA and CDR2 FQGNSA. The CDR3 extends over 15 amino acids. After removal of 7 bases from V and 2 bases from J, the junction contained 11 bases not matched to a gene.

The chain combines TRBV12-5 with TRBJ2-1, with no clear D. CDR1 LGHNT and CDR2 FRNRAP come from the germline V gene. V was pared by 8 bases and J by 5 bases, with 16 bases between. The CDR3 is 14 residues long. The CDR3 protein is CASLGRRSNNEQFF. The CDR3 region has the DNA TGTGCTAGTCTAGGGCGCAGGTCTAACAATGAGCAGTTCTTC.

This clonotype showed up many times. This chain links TRBV7-6 with TRBJ1-1, with D unclear. V dropped 3 bases and J dropped 5 bases, with 10 bases sitting between them. Germline V gene sequence: CDR1 SGHVS, CDR2 FNYEAQ. The CDR3 loop spans 13 amino acids. DNA of the CDR3: TGTGCCAGCAGCTTCGACGGGGAGACTGAAGCTTTCTTT. This gives the protein CASSFDGETEAFF.

This clonotype has more than one count but fewer than ten. The CDR3 DNA reads as TGCGCCAGCAGCTTGGTCGACTTTCACGAGCAGTACTTC. Translating gives CASSLVDFHEQYF. The chain links TRBV5-1 to TRBJ2-7; D remains unclear. Germline V CDR1 and CDR2: SGHRS, YFSETQ. Trimming removed 0 bases from V and 5 bases from J, with 9 bases in between. This CDR3 comprises 13 residues.

This clonotype showed up many times. V usage is TRBV5-6 and J usage is TRBJ2-3; D might be TRBD1 (6 bases). From germline, CDR1 is SGHDT and CDR2 YYEEEE. This CDR3 comprises 14 residues. V was trimmed by 1 base and J by 4 bases, leaving 10 bases between them. In nucleotides, the CDR3 is TGTGCCAGCAGCTTGCCGACAGGTTCAGATACGCAGTATTTT. This codes for CASSLPTGSDTQYF.

This clonotype was detected many times. This chain connects TRBV20-1 to TRBJ1-4, with D hard to call. The CDR3 spans 13 residues. Trimming removed 5 bases at V and 7 bases at J, with 14 bases between. Per the germline V gene, CDR1 is DFQATT and CDR2 is SNEGSKA (reference sequence). The DNA of the CDR3 is TGCAGTGCTCAATCCTCCGGGAGTGAAAAACTGTTTTTT. This gives the protein CSAQSSGSEKLFF.

This clonotype showed up just a few times. The chain couples TRBV7-2 to TRBJ2-1; D is tentatively TRBD1 or TRBD2 (5 bases each). The CDR3 loop spans 15 amino acids. V was cut by 3 bases and J by 13 bases, with 22 bases left in between. Germline values: CDR1 SGHTA, CDR2 FQGNSA. CDR3 in amino acids: CASSLGVTPDSFQFF. The CDR3 bases are TGTGCCAGCAGCTTGGGGGTGACTCCCGACTCTTTCCAGTTCTTC.

In its sample, this clonotype was seen many times. The chain couples TRBV20-1 to TRBJ2-1; 7 nucleotides line up with TRBD2. The V gene end was trimmed by 6 bases and the J gene end by 5 bases; junction bases not matched to a gene: 16. The CDR3 is made up of 16 amino acids. Germline V gives CDR1 DFQATT, CDR2 SNEGSKA (reference sequence). The CDR3 spells CSADLLAAKNHNEQFF. In DNA, the CDR3 is TGCAGTGCGGACCTCCTAGCGGCAAAAAACCACAATGAGCAGTTCTTC.